Each of the 27 T cell receptor beta chains below was sequenced from the same sample in a study of cytomegalovirus exposure and HLA in healthy donors. Amplification used 60 Vbeta primers and 13 Jbeta primers. Repertoires were generated with immunoSEQ multiplex PCR, while TCRdb's copy carries only in-frame clones and drops some. The sample yields fewer than 250,000 clones, 70% to 75% seen once. Source material: PBMCs. Receptor source: a man in his thirties or forties in good health and CMV-seropositive.

This clone came up a few times. V and J are TRBV6-5 and TRBJ1-6; a possible D gene is TRBD1 (6 bases). The V end lost 2 bases, the J end lost 7 bases, and 15 bases lay between the germline ends. Looked up from germline, CDR1 is MNHEY and CDR2 is SVGAGI. The CDR3 has 16 residues. The CDR3 protein is CASSYGGAGSNSPLHF. CDR3 nucleotides: TGTGCCAGCAGTTACGGGGGCGCAGGGTCGAATTCACCCCTCCACTTT.

The chain employs TRBV11-2 and TRBJ2-5; 7 bases align to TRBD2. The end of the DNA is better explained by TRBJ2-7, so the J call may be wrong. The germline CDR1 and CDR2 sequences are SGHAT and FQNNGV. The CDR3 loop spans 17 amino acids. The CDR3: CASSLEGGGRGAHEQYF. The CDR3 DNA reads as TGTGCCAGCAGCTTAGAGGGCGGGGGTCGGGGTGCCCACGAGCAGTACTTC.

The CDR3 region has the DNA TGTGCCACGGGGGGGGCAGGAAGCCTTCATACGCAGTATTTT. This codes for CATGGAGSLHTQYF. The V call is TRBV28, the J call TRBJ2-3, with 8 positions matching TRBD2. With V trimmed by 10 bases and J by 7 bases, 13 bases remained unmatched. CDR3 length equals 14 residues. CDR1 is MDHEN, CDR2 SYDVKM, per germline. The full variable domain, completed using reference TRBV28 and TRBJ2-3, is DVKVTQSSRYLVKRTGEKVFLECVQDMDHENMFWYRQDPGLGLRLIYFSYDVKMKEKGDIPEGYSVSREKKERFSLILESASTNQTSMYLCATGGAGSLHTQYFGPGTRLTVL.

V is TRBV28 and J is TRBJ1-2; D possibly corresponds to TRBD1 (5 bases). The V gene lost 2 bases and the J gene lost 4 bases, with 11 bases spanning the gap. The CDR3 totals 14 residues. Germline lookup yields CDR1 MDHEN and CDR2 SYDVKM. The CDR3 DNA sequence: TGTGCCAGCAGTTTACAGGGTGGGTCCTATGGCTACACCTTC. It encodes CASSLQGGSYGYTF.

The chain joins TRBV7-2 to TRBJ2-7; 9 positions match TRBD1. Per the germline V gene, CDR1 is SGHTA and CDR2 is FQGNSA. Trimming removed 7 bases from V and 3 bases from J; junction bases left unmatched: 7. The CDR3 has 14 residues. The CDR3 nucleotides read TGTGCCAGCACCCCCACAGGGGGCTTCTACGAGCAGTACTTC. Protein product: CASTPTGGFYEQYF.

V and J are TRBV6-6 and TRBJ1-2, with D unresolved. Germline CDR1 reads MNHNY; CDR2 reads SVGAGI (reference sequence). Between the trimmed V and J ends, which lost 5 bases and 5 bases, there was a span of 6 bases. CDR3 length equals 11 residues. The CDR3 DNA reads as TGTGCCAGCAGTAACAGTTATGGCTACACCTTC. This codes for CASSNSYGYTF.

The chain couples TRBV7-2 to TRBJ2-7; a weak D match, TRBD1 (6 bases). V dropped 5 bases and J dropped 3 bases, with 11 bases sitting between them. The CDR3 contains 13 residues. Per the germline V gene, CDR1 is SGHTA and CDR2 is FQGNSA. Written as DNA, the CDR3 is TGTGCCAGCAGCACTGGACAGTTCTACGAGCAGTACTTC. Translation: CASSTGQFYEQYF.

The chain employs TRBV7-2 and TRBJ1-6; D possibly corresponds to TRBD1 (6 bases). This CDR3 is 13 amino acids long. CDR1 SGHTA and CDR2 FQGNSA come from the germline V gene. Trimming removed 5 bases from V and 10 bases from J, with 12 bases in between. As DNA, the CDR3 is TGTGCCAGCAGCCTCAGGGGCTACTCACCCCTCCACTTT. Its translation is CASSLRGYSPLHF. Drawing the rest from reference TRBV7-2 and TRBJ1-6, the complete variable domain is GAGVSQSPSNKVTEKGKDVELRCDPISGHTALYWYRQSLGQGLEFLIYFQGNSAPDKSGLPSDRFSAERTGGSVSTLTIQRTQQEDSAVYLCASSLRGYSPLHFGNGTRLTVT.

The rearrangement links TRBV5-1 to TRBJ1-4, with D tentatively TRBD1 (5 bases). Per the germline V gene, CDR1 is SGHRS and CDR2 is YFSETQ. V lost 1 base, J lost 0 bases, and 10 bases lay in between. The length of the CDR3 is 16 residues. The CDR3, as DNA: TGCGCCAGCAGCTTGCCACAGGAATCAACTAATGAAAAACTGTTTTTT. Protein product: CASSLPQESTNEKLFF.

This chain uses TRBV23-1 with TRBJ2-2; a possible D gene is TRBD2 (6 bases). TRBV23-1 is sorted into the ORF group, with uncertain function. The CDR3 extends over 16 amino acids. Deletions cut 4 bases from V and 4 bases from J, with 16 bases between. CDR3 in DNA: TGCGCCAGCAGTCGGTGTAGGCTAGCGACCACCGGGGAGCTGTTTTTT. It yields the protein CASSRCRLATTGELFF.

V is TRBV7-8 and J is TRBJ2-5; D is possibly TRBD2 (5 bases). Germline-derived CDR1 and CDR2 are SGHVS and FQNEAQ. The CDR3 extends over 15 amino acids. Trimming cost V 5 bases and J 2 bases, with 15 bases left between them. This CDR3 is CASSPRTLFQETQYF. CDR3 coding DNA: TGTGCCAGCAGCCCCAGGACTCTATTTCAAGAGACCCAGTACTTC.

This chain links TRBV11-1 with TRBJ2-5; D not resolved. From germline, CDR1 is SGHAT and CDR2 FQDESV (reference sequence). The CDR3 loop spans 15 amino acids. V was cut by 1 base and J by 4 bases, with 13 bases left in between. In DNA form, the CDR3 reads TGTGCCAGCAGCTTAGGGTGGATAGCAGCAGAGACCCAGTACTTC. Its protein is CASSLGWIAAETQYF.

This clone was seen more than once but under ten times. The chain has TRBV29-1 and TRBJ2-7; 7 bases line up with TRBD1. V gave up 7 bases and J gave up 9 bases; unmatched junction bases: 9. The germline CDR1 and CDR2 sequences are SQVTM and ANQGSEA. The CDR3 spans 11 residues. DNA of the CDR3: TGCAGCGCGAGGGACAGATATGGGCAGTACTTC. Encoded protein: CSARDRYGQYF.

The chain combines TRBV7-9 with TRBJ2-7; TRBD1 is a possible D gene (5 bases). The germline V gene has CDR1 SEHNR and CDR2 FQNEAQ (reference sequence). V gave up 1 base and J gave up 2 bases, with 12 bases separating them. The CDR3 covers 15 residues. Here the CDR3 DNA reads TGTGCCAGCAGCTTAGTCCAGGGCCAACCCTACGAGCAGTACTTC. Protein sequence: CASSLVQGQPYEQYF.

The chain combines TRBV27 with TRBJ2-7; D may be TRBD1 (8 bases). Germline CDR1 and CDR2: MNHEY and SMNVEV (reference sequence). CDR3 length equals 15 residues. V dropped 9 bases and J dropped 1 base, with 19 bases sitting between them. CDR3 DNA sequence: TGTGCCAGTTCGGGGGGCAGGGGGCGTTCCTACGAGCAGTACTTC. This sequence encodes CASSGGRGRSYEQYF.

V is TRBV27 and J is TRBJ2-7; D perhaps matches TRBD2 (5 bases). CDR3 length: 14 amino acids. The ends were cut back, 3 bases at V and 5 bases at J, with 14 bases in the middle. CDR1 is MNHEY, CDR2 SMNVEV, per germline (reference sequence). CDR3 region: CASSLGGSQDEQYF. The CDR3 DNA follows: TGTGCCAGCAGTTTGGGCGGGTCTCAGGACGAGCAGTACTTC.

A few counts support this clone. The J gene is TRBJ2-1, the V gene TRBV4-3, with 14 bases matching TRBD2. Germline trimming cut 4 bases from V and 8 bases from J; bases unmatched to any gene: 10. This CDR3 contains 17 residues. CDR1 LGHNA and CDR2 YSLEER come from the germline V gene. The DNA of the CDR3 is TGCGCCAGCAGCCTAGGACTAGCGGGGGGTGGGAGGGATGAGCAGTTCTTC. Encoded protein: CASSLGLAGGGRDEQFF.

In this sample, this clone turned up once. The genes are TRBV4-2 and TRBJ2-5, with 8 nucleotides matching TRBD2. The length of the CDR3 is 16 residues. The ends lost 0 bases at V and 6 bases at J; junction bases unmatched: 9. CDR1 is LGHNA, CDR2 YNFKEQ, per germline. The CDR3 protein is CASSQDSAGGSKTQYF. The CDR3 DNA is TGTGCCAGCAGCCAAGACTCTGCGGGAGGAAGTAAGACCCAGTACTTC.

V usage is TRBV28 and J usage is TRBJ1-3; D may be TRBD1 (6 bases). The CDR3 extends over 16 amino acids. The germline V and J ends were trimmed by 3 bases and 0 bases, with 12 bases remaining between them. The germline CDR1 and CDR2 sequences are MDHEN and SYDVKM. The CDR3 spells CASSLQGILSGNTIYF. CDR3 in DNA: TGTGCCAGCAGTTTGCAGGGGATCCTCTCTGGAAACACCATATATTTT.

The gene calls are TRBV10-3 and TRBJ1-2, with 9 nucleotides matching TRBD1. The CDR3 extends over 17 amino acids. CDR1 is ENHRY and CDR2 is SYGVKD in the germline V gene. V shed 3 bases and J 1 base; nucleotides not matched to a gene: 9. The CDR3 here is CAISDHNRDRVNYGYTF. CDR3 nucleotides: TGTGCCATCAGTGATCACAACCGGGACAGGGTTAACTATGGCTACACCTTC.

This chain links TRBV29-1 with TRBJ2-3; D ambiguous. With 4 bases removed from V and 1 base from J, the gap between germline ends came to 9 bases. This CDR3 spans 13 amino acids. Germline-derived CDR1 and CDR2 are SQVTM and ANQGSEA. Here the CDR3 reads CSVVRIRTDTQYF. CDR3 DNA sequence: TGCAGCGTTGTCAGGATCCGCACAGATACGCAGTATTTT.

This chain joins TRBV18 and TRBJ2-4, with 12 positions matching TRBD1. V dropped 5 bases and J dropped 8; count of bases not matched to a gene: 10. The germline CDR1 and CDR2 sequences are KGHSH and LQKENI. CDR3 length equals 16 residues. CDR3 protein: CASSAPRDRGLDIQYF. CDR3 DNA sequence: TGTGCCAGCTCAGCCCCCCGGGACAGGGGGCTGGACATTCAGTACTTC.

The rearrangement uses TRBV4-2 and TRBJ2-5; 10 bases agree with TRBD1. V shed 4 bases and J 5 bases; nucleotides not matched to a gene: 16. The germline V gene encodes CDR1 LGHNA and CDR2 YNFKEQ. There are 18 residues in the CDR3. The CDR3 is CASSPMRGTGVLGETQYF. The CDR3 nucleotides read TGTGCCAGCAGCCCAATGAGAGGGACAGGGGTGCTTGGGGAGACCCAGTACTTC.

The chain uses TRBV18 and TRBJ2-1; 7 bases are a match to TRBD2. Unmatched junction bases numbered 5, after V lost 3 bases and J lost 0 bases. This CDR3 spans 16 amino acids. CDR1 is KGHSH and CDR2 is LQKENI in the germline V gene. The CDR3 DNA reads as TGTGCCAGCTCACCCGACATAGCGGGCTCCTACAATGAGCAGTTCTTC. Its protein product is CASSPDIAGSYNEQFF.

To note about this clone: One junction end does not reproduce the germline sequence, and a read error may be involved. The rearrangement joins TRBV7-8 to TRBJ1-4, with a weak D call TRBD1 (6 bases). CDR3 length: 13 amino acids. In germline, CDR1 is SGHVS, CDR2 FQNEAQ. CDR3 sequence reads: CASSLRRTEPKVF. The CDR3 bases are TGTGCCAGCAGCTTACGGAGGACAGAACCTAAAGTTTTT.

CDR3 nucleotide sequence: TGTGCCAGCAGCTTGGCCGGGCAGGGTATTTACTACGAGCAGTACTTC. It codes for CASSLAGQGIYYEQYF. The genes are TRBV5-4 and TRBJ2-7, with a weak D call TRBD1 (5 bases). Per the germline V gene, CDR1 is SGHNT and CDR2 is YYREEE (reference sequence). Trimming took off 0 bases at V and 3 bases at J, with 16 bases between the two ends. The CDR3 covers 16 residues.

This clone occurred a few times. The DNA for the CDR3 is TGTGCCAGCAGTTACTCAGCGGGGCCGGATGTATACGAGCAGTACTTC. It encodes CASSYSAGPDVYEQYF. This sequence joins TRBV6-5 and TRBJ2-7; TRBD2 aligns across 7 bases. The germline V gene encodes CDR1 MNHEY and CDR2 SVGAGI. The V gene end was trimmed by 0 bases and the J gene end by 4 bases; junction bases not matched to a gene: 9. This CDR3 is built from 16 residues.